The 21 T cell receptor beta chains below were found in one sample sequenced in a study of blood T cell repertoires in COVID-19. The protocol was immunoSEQ multiplex PCR, while the TCRdb copy is restricted to in-frame clones and leaves out a portion. This sample has 100,000 or so clones, with around nine tenths found just once. The specimen was peripheral blood. Every receptor here comes from a man aged 50-60 years with active or convalescent COVID-19.

The chain is built from TRBV6-4 and TRBJ1-2; D is ambiguous. Germline V gene data show CDR1 as MRHNA and CDR2 as SNTAGT. The CDR3 runs 12 residues. The V end was cut by 3 bases, the J end by 8 bases, with 10 bases between. The CDR3 is CASSDFLGGYTF. CDR3 sequence (DNA): TGTGCCAGCAGTGATTTTCTCGGGGGCTACACCTTC.

The chain joins TRBV3-1 (or the pseudogene TRBV3-2) to TRBJ2-4; a weak D match, TRBD1 (6 bases). CDR1 is LGHDT and CDR2 is YNNKEL in the germline V gene (reference sequence). The length of the CDR3 is 15 residues. Trimming took 0 bases from V and 12 from J, leaving 18 bases between them. The CDR3 region has the DNA TGTGCCAGCAGCCAAGATCCCCCGGGACAAACTACTCAGTACTTC. This sequence encodes CASSQDPPGQTTQYF.

The genes are TRBV9 and TRBJ2-7; 8 nucleotides line up with TRBD1. The V gene end was trimmed by 0 bases and the J gene end by 4 bases; junction bases not matched to a gene: 3. This CDR3 has 14 residues. CDR1 and CDR2 (germline): SGDLS, YYNGEE. CDR3 residues: CASSVGQGAYEQYF. The CDR3 bases are TGTGCCAGCAGCGTAGGGCAGGGGGCGTACGAGCAGTACTTC.

This chain links TRBV2 with TRBJ2-1, with D perhaps TRBD1 (6 bases). The CDR3 consists of 14 residues. CDR1 SNHLY and CDR2 FYNNEI come from the germline V gene. Trimming cost V 6 bases and J 4 bases, with 13 bases left between them. CDR3 in amino acids: CASRLGTQYNEQFF. CDR3 DNA sequence: TGTGCCAGCAGGTTAGGGACACAGTACAATGAGCAGTTCTTC.

The chain recombines TRBV10-1 with TRBJ2-7; D is ambiguous. V lost 0 bases and J 5 bases, leaving 11 bases between the germline ends. The CDR3 length is 14 residues. CDR1 WNHNN and CDR2 SYGVQD come from the germline V gene (reference sequence). The CDR3 sequence is CASSESAGFHEQYF. The CDR3 nucleotides are TGCGCCAGCAGTGAGTCCGCAGGCTTCCACGAGCAGTACTTC.

The rearrangement joins TRBV5-5 to TRBJ2-5; 10 bases fit TRBD2. The germline gives CDR1 SGHKS, CDR2 YYEKEE (reference sequence). With 0 bases clipped from V and 4 bases from J, the junction kept 3 bases outside the gene matches. This CDR3 spans 15 amino acids. The CDR3 loop is CASSLAASGGETQYF. The CDR3 DNA sequence: TGTGCCAGCAGCTTGGCGGCTAGCGGGGGAGAGACCCAGTACTTC.

This CDR3 is CASSGTELNQPQHF. In DNA form, the CDR3 reads TGTGCCAGCAGCGGGACAGAACTCAATCAGCCCCAGCATTTT. This rearrangement joins TRBV6-5 to TRBJ1-5; 7 nucleotides line up with TRBD1. The germline V gene encodes CDR1 MNHEY and CDR2 SVGAGI. This CDR3 has 14 residues. Trimming removed 6 bases from V and 3 bases from J; junction bases left unmatched: 5.

The chain uses TRBV10-3 and TRBJ2-7; 7 bases match TRBD1. CDR3 length: 13 residues. Germline CDR1 is ENHRY and CDR2 is SYGVKD. Losses at the gene ends were 5 bases for V and 5 bases for J; bases not matched to a gene: 6. CDR3 coding DNA: TGTGCCATCAGTACGACAGGGTCAAACGAGCAGTACGTC. Its protein is CAISTTGSNEQYV.

This clone was seen only once. The chain recombines TRBV11-2 with TRBJ2-1, with D possibly being TRBD2 (5 bases). The CDR3 runs 15 residues. Germline V CDR1 and CDR2: SGHAT, FQNNGV. The V gene lost 0 bases and the J gene lost 2 bases, with 8 bases spanning the gap. For the CDR3, the DNA is TGTGCCAGCAGCTTAGAGGCTAGCCCCTACAATGAGCAGTTCTTC. Protein: CASSLEASPYNEQFF.

The CDR3 loop reads CASSYGGAANQPQHF. CDR3 nucleotides: TGTGCCAGCAGTTACGGGGGGGCAGCAAATCAGCCCCAGCATTTT. The chain joins TRBV6-2 or TRBV6-3 to TRBJ1-5; possible D gene TRBD1, 6 bases. The V and J ends lost 2 bases and 4 bases respectively, with 12 bases between them. The CDR3 sequence is 15 residues long. Germline V gives CDR1 MNHEY, CDR2 SVGEGT.

The chain is built from TRBV7-2 and TRBJ1-1, with D maybe TRBD1 (5 bases). Between the trimmed V and J ends, which lost 7 bases and 6 bases, there was a span of 18 bases. The CDR3 has 14 amino acids. Per germline, CDR1 SGHTA and CDR2 FQGNSA. The CDR3 DNA reads TGTGCCAGCAACCCACTCGGGGGGGATGCTGAAGCTTTCTTT. As protein: CASNPLGGDAEAFF.

The chain uses TRBV28 and TRBJ2-5; 8 bases match TRBD2. Germline V gene data show CDR1 as MDHEN and CDR2 as SYDVKM. V dropped 2 bases and J dropped 5; count of bases not matched to a gene: 7. The CDR3 loop spans 15 amino acids. CDR3 amino acids: CASSLGTGGPETQYF. The CDR3 DNA reads as TGTGCCAGCAGTTTAGGAACGGGGGGGCCGGAGACCCAGTACTTC.

The V and J genes are TRBV19 and TRBJ1-1; D remains unclear. Germline CDR1 LNHDA, CDR2 SQIVND (reference sequence). CDR3 length: 14 amino acids. Trimming took 8 bases from V and 0 from J, leaving 13 bases between them. The CDR3 sequence: CASLRGHLNTEAFF. CDR3 in DNA: TGTGCCAGTCTACGAGGGCACCTGAACACTGAAGCTTTCTTT.

The chain links TRBV24-1 to TRBJ1-5; 9 nucleotides line up with TRBD1. This CDR3 has 14 amino acids. Trimming took 7 bases from V and 7 from J; bases not matched to a gene: 7. Germline CDR1 reads KGHDR; CDR2 reads SFDVKD. This chain's CDR3 is CATRGQGEPQPQHF. CDR3 DNA: TGTGCCACCAGGGGACAGGGAGAGCCGCAGCCCCAGCATTTT.

This clone was seen only once. A read error may produce the germline difference seen at one junction end. This sequence joins TRBV10-2 and TRBJ2-1, with 7 bases aligning to TRBD2. From germline, CDR1 is WSHSY and CDR2 SAAADI. The CDR3 consists of 16 residues. The DNA for the CDR3 is TGCGCCAGCAGTGAGGAACCTAGCGGCTCCAACAATGAGCAGTTCTTC. Protein: CASSEEPSGSNNEQFF.

The CDR3 region is CASSEGQLTTEAFF. CDR3 bases: TGTGCCAGCAGCGAGGGACAGCTCACCACTGAAGCTTTCTTT. V gene TRBV5-4 combines with J gene TRBJ1-1; 7 bases align to TRBD1. The V and J ends lost 4 bases and 4 bases, in that order; junction bases with no gene match: 7. CDR1 and CDR2 from the germline V gene are SGHNT and YYREEE (reference sequence). CDR3 length: 14 amino acids.

This clone came up a few times. The J gene is TRBJ2-7, the V gene TRBV7-9, with 7 bases identical to TRBD2. V dropped 5 bases and J dropped 1; count of bases not matched to a gene: 11. Germline CDR1 is SEHNR and CDR2 is FQNEAQ (reference sequence). The CDR3 consists of 16 residues. The CDR3 DNA is TGTGCCAGCAGCCAAGGCGGGGGTAAGGGATCCTACGAGCAGTACTTC. It encodes CASSQGGGKGSYEQYF.

This chain connects TRBV9 to TRBJ2-3, with D perhaps TRBD2 (6 bases). V lost 6 bases and J lost 3, with 14 bases in between. The CDR3 runs 14 residues. Germline CDR1 and CDR2: SGDLS and YYNGEE. The CDR3 reads CASKMDYSTDTQYF. CDR3 nucleotide sequence: TGTGCCAGCAAGATGGACTATTCAACAGATACGCAGTATTTT.

V is TRBV27 and J is TRBJ1-2; TRBD1 aligns across 7 bases. Trimming cost V 1 base and J 3 bases; bases outside gene matches: 14. Germline V gene lookup returns CDR1 MNHEY and CDR2 SMNVEV (reference sequence). This CDR3 contains 18 residues. The CDR3 DNA reads TGTGCCAGCAGTTTATATGGGACAGCTTTACCGCCTTACTATGGCTACACCTTC. Translating gives CASSLYGTALPPYYGYTF.

This chain joins TRBV9 and TRBJ1-1; D remains ambiguous. The CDR3 extends over 16 amino acids. The V gene lost 0 bases and the J gene lost 4 bases, with 16 bases spanning the gap. Germline values: CDR1 SGDLS, CDR2 YYNGEE. The chain's CDR3 is CASSVGGSTPGTEAFF. CDR3 bases: TGTGCCAGCAGCGTAGGAGGGTCAACCCCGGGCACTGAAGCTTTCTTT.

This sequence joins TRBV7-9 and TRBJ2-3; 10 nucleotides align to TRBD2. V shed 2 bases and J 7 bases; nucleotides not matched to a gene: 9. The germline CDR1 and CDR2 sequences are SEHNR and FQNEAQ (reference sequence). The CDR3 length is 16 residues. The CDR3 here is CASSLRPSGGQNTQYF. CDR3 DNA: TGTGCCAGCAGCTTACGGCCTAGCGGGGGTCAAAATACGCAGTATTTT.